The 25 T cell receptor beta chains given below trace back to one sample, sequenced in a study. MiXCR, applied by TCRdb to the RT-PCR reads, yields one record per CDR3 protein. The sample lists hundreds of thousands of distinct CDR3 sequences, approximately 14% seen once, with roughly 4% in the top ten. Sequenced: memory CD4+ T cells from blood. These receptor sequences come from a female donor in good health, serving as a healthy control.

This clonotype was counted between two and nine times. The chain is built from TRBV3-1 and TRBJ2-5; D gene uncertain. Germline V gene data show CDR1 as LGHDT and CDR2 as YNNKEL (reference sequence). This CDR3 has 15 amino acids. V was clipped by 0 bases and J by 3 bases, with 11 bases between them. This CDR3 is CASSQELHREETQYF. The CDR3 coding sequence is TGTGCCAGCAGCCAAGAGCTACACCGAGAAGAGACCCAGTACTTC.

The V call is TRBV15, the J call TRBJ1-4; D possibly corresponds to TRBD1 (6 bases). V lost 1 base to trimming and J lost 6 bases, with 12 bases between them. The CDR3 is 15 residues long. CDR1 is LNHNV, CDR2 YYDKDF, per germline (reference sequence). The CDR3 is CATSRGRGIDEKLFF. CDR3 bases: TGTGCCACCAGCAGAGGGAGGGGGATCGATGAAAAACTGTTTTTT.

The chain links TRBV3-1 to TRBJ2-1; 9 bases are a match to TRBD2. Trimming took 3 bases from V and 1 from J; bases not matched to a gene: 1. CDR1 is LGHDT, CDR2 YNNKEL, per germline (reference sequence). This CDR3 region has 15 residues. CDR3 sequence: CASSHSGGSYNEQFF. In nucleotides, the CDR3 is TGTGCCAGCAGCCATAGCGGGGGATCCTACAATGAGCAGTTCTTC.

This rearrangement joins TRBV9 to TRBJ2-3; 7 nucleotides match TRBD1. The CDR3 is 17 residues long. The junction had 8 bases not matched to a gene; V was cut back by 0 bases and J by 1 base. The germline CDR1 and CDR2 sequences are SGDLS and YYNGEE. The CDR3 DNA reads as TGTGCCAGCAGCGTAGCTCCGACAGGGAGAGGCACAGATACGCAGTATTTT. Protein sequence: CASSVAPTGRGTDTQYF.

CDR3: CASTSQVFQPQHF. CDR3 nucleotides: TGTGCCAGCACGAGCCAGGTGTTTCAGCCCCAGCATTTT. This chain uses TRBV2 with TRBJ1-5; D is undetermined. CDR3 length equals 13 residues. Germline-derived CDR1 and CDR2 are SNHLY and FYNNEI. Trimming cost V 7 bases and J 6 bases, with 13 bases left between them.

Only a few counts were recorded for this clonotype. The chain combines TRBV7-3 with TRBJ2-1; 11 bases are shared with TRBD2. Germline V gives CDR1 SGHTA, CDR2 FQGTGA. The CDR3 totals 15 residues. The V gene end was trimmed by 5 bases and the J gene end by 8 bases; junction bases not matched to a gene: 8. In DNA form, the CDR3 reads TGTGCCAGCAGCATCCGTACTAGCGGGAGCGATGAGCAGTTCTTC. Encoded protein: CASSIRTSGSDEQFF.

The chain employs TRBV27 and TRBJ1-1; D unresolved. The CDR3 is 17 residues long. Trimming stripped 5 bases from V and 5 bases from J, with 24 bases between. Germline V gene lookup returns CDR1 MNHEY and CDR2 SMNVEV (reference sequence). The CDR3 DNA reads as TGTGCCAGCAGTGCCCTCGCTTATAGGGTCGCGAGGACTGAAGCTTTCTTT. As protein: CASSALAYRVARTEAFF.

The chain employs TRBV3-1 and TRBJ2-3; D not resolved. Trimming removed 6 bases from V and 6 bases from J, with 16 bases in between. Germline V CDR1 and CDR2: LGHDT, YNNKEL (reference sequence). This CDR3 region has 14 residues. In DNA form, the CDR3 reads TGTGCCAGCAGTCCGACATGGGTTGGGGATACGCAGTATTTT. Translation gives CASSPTWVGDTQYF.

In its sample, this clonotype was seen a few times. This chain connects TRBV7-9 to TRBJ2-3; D unclear. The length of the CDR3 is 14 residues. Germline CDR1 is SEHNR and CDR2 is FQNEAQ (reference sequence). V lost 7 bases and J lost 0, with 11 bases in between. Here the CDR3 reads CASNPRVSTDTQYF. The CDR3 DNA reads TGTGCCAGCAACCCCCGGGTCAGCACAGATACGCAGTATTTT.

This clonotype was counted at least ten times. The chain joins TRBV5-1 to TRBJ1-1; unclear D gene. Trimming left V 1 base short and J 0 bases short, with 19 bases between. The CDR3 extends over 18 amino acids. The germline gives CDR1 SGHRS, CDR2 YFSETQ. The CDR3 coding sequence is TGCGCCAGCAGCTTGCTTCCCGCGTCTGGTGTGATGAACACTGAAGCTTTCTTT. This gives the protein CASSLLPASGVMNTEAFF.

V gene TRBV12-3 or TRBV12-4 combines with J gene TRBJ1-2, with a possible D match to TRBD1 (6 bases). Trimming took off 6 bases at V and 3 bases at J, with 11 bases between the two ends. The CDR3 contains 13 residues. The CDR3 loop is CASRPDSYYGYTF. CDR3 nucleotide sequence: TGTGCCAGCAGGCCGGACAGCTACTATGGCTACACCTTC.

The chain employs TRBV3-1 and TRBJ2-7, with TRBD2 matching over 9 bases. The CDR3 has 16 residues. The germline CDR1 and CDR2 sequences are LGHDT and YNNKEL (reference sequence). The V and J ends lost 4 bases and 5 bases, in that order; junction bases with no gene match: 12. In nucleotides, the CDR3 is TGTGCCAGCAGCCGGGGCCTCTTAGCGGGAGTCCACGAGCAGTACTTC. It encodes CASSRGLLAGVHEQYF.

J is TRBJ2-3 and V is TRBV24-1; TRBD2 is a possible D gene (5 bases). The CDR3 contains 11 residues. V dropped 9 bases and J dropped 9 bases, with 12 bases sitting between them. Germline V gene lookup returns CDR1 KGHDR and CDR2 SFDVKD. CDR3 residues: CATALAGTQYF. As DNA, the CDR3 is TGTGCCACCGCCCTAGCCGGAACGCAGTATTTT.

This clonotype was recorded a few times. The chain is built from TRBV6-5 and TRBJ2-6, with D hard to call. This CDR3 is 13 amino acids long. Germline lookup yields CDR1 MNHEY and CDR2 SVGAGI. The germline V and J ends were trimmed by 7 bases and 0 bases, with 4 bases remaining between them. The CDR3 loop is CASISSGANVLTF. CDR3 in DNA: TGTGCCAGCATTAGCTCTGGGGCCAACGTCCTGACTTTC.

The chain employs TRBV6-2 or TRBV6-3 and TRBJ1-1, with 8 positions matching TRBD1. V dropped 6 bases and J dropped 11; count of bases not matched to a gene: 14. CDR1 is MNHEY and CDR2 is SVGEGT in the germline V gene. The CDR3 spans 14 residues. CDR3 DNA: TGTGCCAGCAGCTCCGACGGGACAGGCCCCAGCGCTTTCTTT. Its translation: CASSSDGTGPSAFF.

This sequence joins TRBV6-6 and TRBJ2-7, with a tentative D call TRBD2 (5 bases). The germline gives CDR1 MNHNY, CDR2 SVGAGI (reference sequence). This CDR3 spans 15 amino acids. Trimming took 5 bases from V and 2 from J, leaving 16 bases between them. This CDR3 reads CASSHGLISTYEQYF. In DNA, the CDR3 is TGTGCCAGCAGTCATGGACTCATATCCACCTACGAGCAGTACTTC.

This clonotype was seen repeatedly, ten times or more. The chain's CDR3 is CASSFAASGSEQFF. The CDR3 DNA reads TGTGCCAGCAGTTTTGCGGCTAGCGGGTCAGAGCAGTTCTTC. The chain has TRBV12-3 or TRBV12-4 and TRBJ2-1; 8 positions agree with TRBD2. This CDR3 contains 14 residues. V gave up 3 bases and J gave up 10 bases; unmatched junction bases: 8.

This clonotype was found a few times. This CDR3 is CASSFTASMGYTF. DNA for the CDR3: TGCGCCAGCAGCTTCACAGCCTCTATGGGCTACACCTTC. This chain joins TRBV5-1 and TRBJ1-2; D gene ambiguous. CDR3 length: 13 amino acids. V lost 2 bases to trimming and J lost 8 bases, with 13 bases between them. Germline V gives CDR1 SGHRS, CDR2 YFSETQ.

This chain connects TRBV7-2 to TRBJ2-1; 8 nucleotides line up with TRBD2. V lost 2 bases and J lost 3; bases outside the gene matches: 6. Germline loops: CDR1 SGHTA, CDR2 FQGNSA. This CDR3 is 16 amino acids long. The CDR3 DNA sequence: TGTGCCAGCAGCTTACTTAGCGGGACTAGCTACAATGAGCAGTTCTTC. Translation: CASSLLSGTSYNEQFF.

This chain connects TRBV12-3 or TRBV12-4 to TRBJ1-1; D is ambiguous. V lost 3 bases and J 3 bases, leaving 8 bases between the germline ends. The CDR3 contains 13 residues. The CDR3 sequence is CASSFSADTEAFF. DNA of the CDR3: TGTGCCAGCAGTTTTTCCGCCGACACTGAAGCTTTCTTT.

This clonotype has only a few counts. The genes are TRBV3-1 and TRBJ2-7; D is possibly TRBD2 (6 bases). Germline values: CDR1 LGHDT, CDR2 YNNKEL (reference sequence). V shed 4 bases and J shed 5 bases, with 12 bases lying between them. The length of the CDR3 is 13 residues. This CDR3 reads CASSRTTYDEQYF. CDR3 nucleotides: TGTGCCAGCAGCCGGACTACTTACGACGAGCAGTACTTC.

The rearrangement links TRBV24-1 to TRBJ2-1; 12 nucleotides match TRBD2. Germline V lookup: CDR1 KGHDR, CDR2 SFDVKD. The V and J ends lost 3 bases and 6 bases, in that order; junction bases with no gene match: 5. This CDR3 is 16 amino acids long. CDR3 nucleotides: TGTGCCACCAGTGATCCCGGACTAGCGGGGAGCAATGAGCAGTTCTTC. Translation gives CATSDPGLAGSNEQFF.

This clonotype was counted between two and nine times. This chain connects TRBV12-3 or TRBV12-4 to TRBJ2-1; 7 nucleotides line up with TRBD1. Losses at the gene ends were 7 bases for V and 4 bases for J; bases not matched to a gene: 7. This CDR3 is built from 14 residues. The CDR3 is CASTGTVRYNEQFF. DNA for the CDR3: TGTGCCAGCACCGGGACAGTAAGGTACAATGAGCAGTTCTTC.

In this sample, this clonotype turned up a few times. This chain uses TRBV19 with TRBJ2-7; tentative D call: TRBD2 (6 bases). V was trimmed by 3 bases and J by 3 bases, leaving 15 bases between them. This CDR3 has 15 amino acids. Germline CDR1 is LNHDA and CDR2 is SQIVND (reference sequence). CDR3 DNA: TGTGCCAGTAGTATCCCCCGGACTACCCACTACGAGCAGTACTTC. Translation gives CASSIPRTTHYEQYF.

This clonotype was seen only a few times. This sequence joins TRBV24-1 and TRBJ1-3; D uncertain. This CDR3 spans 14 amino acids. V was cut by 4 bases and J by 0 bases, with 6 bases left in between. Germline lookup yields CDR1 KGHDR and CDR2 SFDVKD. CDR3 residues: CATSDGISGNTIYF. CDR3 coding DNA: TGTGCCACCAGTGACGGTATCTCTGGAAACACCATATATTTT.